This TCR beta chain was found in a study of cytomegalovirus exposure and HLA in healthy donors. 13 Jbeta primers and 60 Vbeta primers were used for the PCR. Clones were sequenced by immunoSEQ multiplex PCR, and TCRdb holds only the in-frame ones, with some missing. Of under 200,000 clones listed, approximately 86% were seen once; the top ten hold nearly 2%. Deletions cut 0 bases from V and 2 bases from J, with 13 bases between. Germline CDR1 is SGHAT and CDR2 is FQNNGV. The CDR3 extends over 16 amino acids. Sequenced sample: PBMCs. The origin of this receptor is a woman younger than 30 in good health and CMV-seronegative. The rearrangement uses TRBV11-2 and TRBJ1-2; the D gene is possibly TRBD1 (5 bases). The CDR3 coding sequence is TGTGCCAGCAGCTTAGAGGGCCCAGGGAGGAACTATGGCTACACCTTC. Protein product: CASSLEGPGRNYGYTF.